This T cell receptor beta chain originates from a study of cytomegalovirus exposure and HLA in healthy donors. Across the study: HLA-typed donors were the source of approximately 88 million unique TCRs, which an early data release held.

From germline, CDR1 is SGHTA and CDR2 FQGTGA. This CDR3 region has 13 residues. Unmatched junction bases numbered 4, after V lost 3 bases and J lost 8 bases. Vbeta (60) and Jbeta (13) primers were used in the PCR. The protocol was immunoSEQ multiplex PCR, while the TCRdb copy is restricted to in-frame clones and leaves out a portion. The sample lists about 170,000 clones, about three quarters occurring once. This clone has only a few counts. Its specificity is not known. General observations from the study: Later analysis placed DRB1 highest and HLA-C lowest in TCR association rates, which differed by HLA locus. Some highly shared sequence variants likely arose as a pipeline artifact. An apparent linkage of common viral pathogens to several of the most significant clusters emerged in a later analysis.

The genes are TRBV7-3 and TRBJ2-4; 7 bases line up with TRBD1. The sequence was obtained from a female donor in good health and CMV-seronegative. The sequenced sample was PBMCs. The CDR3 region is CASSFNRGDIQYF. Written as DNA, the CDR3 is TGTGCCAGCAGCTTTAACAGGGGTGACATTCAGTACTTC. The full variable domain, with the rest looked up from reference TRBV7-3 and TRBJ2-4, is GAGVSQTPSNKVTEKGKYVELRCDPISGHTALYWYRQSLGQGPEFLIYFQGTGAADDSGLPNDRFFAVRPEGSVSTLKIQRTERGDSAVYLCASSFNRGDIQYFGAGTRLSVL.